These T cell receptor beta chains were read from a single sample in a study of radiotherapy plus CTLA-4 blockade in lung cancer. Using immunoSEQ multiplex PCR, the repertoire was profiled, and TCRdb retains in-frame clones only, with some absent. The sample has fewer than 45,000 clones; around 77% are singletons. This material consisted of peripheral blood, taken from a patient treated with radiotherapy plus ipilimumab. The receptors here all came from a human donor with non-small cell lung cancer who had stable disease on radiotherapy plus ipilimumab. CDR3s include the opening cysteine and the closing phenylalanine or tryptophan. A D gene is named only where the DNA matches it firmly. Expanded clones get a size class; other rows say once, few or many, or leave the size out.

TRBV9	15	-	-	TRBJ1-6	CASSGGQHYNSPLHF	TGTGCCAGCAGCGGGGGCCAGCACTATAATTCACCCCTCCACTTT
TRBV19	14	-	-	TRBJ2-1	CASRLVGAGNEQFF	TGTGCCAGTAGATTGGTGGGGGCCGGCAATGAGCAGTTCTTC
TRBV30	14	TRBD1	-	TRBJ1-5	CAWSTAGGRQPQHF	TGTGCCTGGAGCACGGCAGGGGGTAGGCAGCCCCAGCATTTT
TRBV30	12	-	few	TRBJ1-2	CAWSPTGYGYTF	TGTGCCTGGAGTCCCACGGGCTATGGCTACACCTTC
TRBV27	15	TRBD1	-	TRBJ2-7	CASSYQPGQGYEQYF	TGTGCCAGCAGTTATCAACCGGGACAGGGCTACGAGCAGTACTTC
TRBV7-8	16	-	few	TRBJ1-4	CASSLDGGTRGEKLFF	TGTGCCAGCAGCTTAGATGGCGGGACTAGGGGCGAAAAACTGTTTTTT
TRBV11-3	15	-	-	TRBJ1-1	CASTIGTAMNTEAFF	TGTGCCAGCACTATCGGTACAGCAATGAACACTGAAGCTTTCTTT
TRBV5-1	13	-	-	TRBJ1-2	CASSSDAGYGYTF	TGCGCCAGCAGCTCAGACGCAGGCTATGGCTACACCTTC
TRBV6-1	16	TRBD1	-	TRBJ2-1	CASSEAGTELTHEQFF	TGTGCCAGCAGTGAAGCTGGGACAGAGTTAACCCATGAGCAGTTCTTC
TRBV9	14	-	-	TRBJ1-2	CASSVGQGTYGYTF	TGTGCCAGCAGCGTAGGTCAGGGGACCTATGGCTACACCTTC
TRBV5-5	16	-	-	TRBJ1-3	CASSVDGKISGNTIYF	TGTGCCAGCAGCGTGGACGGGAAGATCTCTGGAAACACCATATATTTT
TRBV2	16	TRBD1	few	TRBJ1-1	CASSTGDPNLGTEAFF	TGTGCCAGCAGCACAGGGGACCCTAACCTGGGCACTGAAGCTTTCTTT
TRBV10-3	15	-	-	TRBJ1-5	CAISSGQPSNQPQHF	TGTGCCATCAGTTCAGGACAGCCTAGCAATCAGCCCCAGCATTTT
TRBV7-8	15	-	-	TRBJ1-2	CASSLAVGDNYGYTF	TGTGCCAGCAGCTTAGCGGTCGGGGATAACTATGGCTACACCTTC
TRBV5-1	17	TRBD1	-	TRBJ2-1	CASSSSRTGSYLREQFF	TGCGCCAGCAGCAGCTCTCGGACAGGGTCCTACCTAAGGGAGCAGTTCTTC
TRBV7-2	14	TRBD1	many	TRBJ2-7	CASSQTGQSYEQYF	TGTGCCAGCAGCCAGACAGGGCAATCCTACGAGCAGTACTTC
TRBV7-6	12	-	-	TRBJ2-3	CASSFPTGTQYF	TGTGCCAGCAGCTTTCCGACTGGTACGCAGTATTTT
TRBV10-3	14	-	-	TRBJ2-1	CATVNRLGENEQFF	TGTGCCACCGTAAACAGACTGGGAGAGAATGAGCAGTTCTTC
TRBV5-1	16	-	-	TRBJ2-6	CASSQGRNSGANVLTF	TGCGCCAGCAGTCAGGGGAGAAACTCTGGGGCCAACGTCCTGACTTTC
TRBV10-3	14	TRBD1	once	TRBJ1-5	CAISGGQGNQPQHF	TGTGCCATCAGTGGGGGACAGGGGAATCAGCCCCAGCATTTT
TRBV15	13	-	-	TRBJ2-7	CATSRDGGYEQYF	TGTGCCACCAGCCGAGACGGGGGATACGAGCAGTACTTC
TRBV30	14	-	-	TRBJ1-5	CAWSQGGSHQPQHF	TGTGCCTGGAGTCAGGGAGGTAGTCATCAGCCCCAGCATTTT
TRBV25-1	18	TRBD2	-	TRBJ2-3	CASSDTGGGGYNTDTQYF	TGTGCCAGCAGCGACACCGGCGGGGGGGGCTATAACACAGATACGCAGTATTTT
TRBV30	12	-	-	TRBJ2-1	CAWGQSTGEQFF	TGTGCCTGGGGACAATCGACAGGTGAGCAGTTCTTC
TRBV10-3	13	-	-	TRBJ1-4	CAISESVDEKLFF	TGTGCCATCAGTGAATCTGTCGATGAAAAACTGTTTTTT
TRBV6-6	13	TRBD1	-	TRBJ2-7	CASGTGSSYEQYF	TGTGCCAGCGGGACAGGGAGCTCCTACGAGCAGTACTTC
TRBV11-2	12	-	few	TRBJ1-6	CASSTDRLKLHF	TGTGCCAGCAGTACCGACAGGCTTAAACTCCACTTT
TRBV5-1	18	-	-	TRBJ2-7	CASSLARGGELNTREQYF	TGCGCCAGCAGCTTGGCCAGGGGAGGGGAACTAAACACTCGGGAGCAGTACTTC
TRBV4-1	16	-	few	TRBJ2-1	CASSPLPGLSYNEQFF	TGCGCCAGCAGCCCTCTTCCAGGGTTGTCCTACAATGAGCAGTTCTTC
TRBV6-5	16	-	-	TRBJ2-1	CASSYRGQPSYNEQFF	TGTGCCAGCAGTTATAGAGGACAGCCATCCTACAATGAGCAGTTCTTC
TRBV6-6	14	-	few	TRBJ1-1	CASSYQGAGSEAFF	TGTGCCAGCAGTTACCAGGGTGCAGGTTCTGAAGCTTTCTTT
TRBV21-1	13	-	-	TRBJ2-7	CASTTGASHEQYF	TGTGCCAGCACGACAGGGGCCTCTCACGAGCAGTACTTC
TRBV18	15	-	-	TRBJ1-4	CASSPVGHPNEKLFF	TGTGCCAGCTCACCTGTGGGACACCCTAATGAAAAACTGTTTTTT
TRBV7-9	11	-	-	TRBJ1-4	CAIGTNEKLFF	TGTGCCATCGGAACTAATGAAAAACTGTTTTTT
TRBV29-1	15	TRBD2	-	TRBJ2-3	CSAILAGGSTDTQYF	TGCAGCGCCATACTAGCGGGGGGGAGCACAGATACGCAGTATTTT
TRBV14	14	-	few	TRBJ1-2	CASSPPGPGYGYTF	TGTGCCAGCAGCCCCCCAGGCCCGGGGTATGGCTACACCTTC
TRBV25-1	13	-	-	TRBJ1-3	CASSEPGGNTIYF	TGTGCCAGCAGTGAACCAGGGGGAAACACCATATATTTT